This TCR beta chain was recovered during a study of CD8+ T cells in alopecia areata. Study-wide background: Oral tofacitinib (5 to 10 mg twice daily) was administered to treated patients.

This sample's treatment: oral pan-JAK inhibitor, 5-10 mg twice daily. Sampling of alopecia areata patients yielded lesional scalp punch biopsies as well as peripheral blood. Findings and caveats of the study: Scalp data also include sequences from resident alphabeta T cells of normal skin.

For this clone: The antigen remains undetermined.

Sequencing templates came from extracted RNA that was reverse transcribed into cDNA. The data were produced by immunoSEQ multiplex PCR, yet TCRdb's version contains in-frame clones alone and is incomplete. The sample lists 120,000 or so clones, under 65% occurring once. This sequence was found in a human donor with alopecia areata. The specimen was CD4+ T cells sorted from blood, collected at week 4, from a patient treated with tofacitinib.

The CDR3 sequence: CASSYSPNYEQYF. The CDR3 DNA follows: TGTGCCAGCAGTTACTCTCCCAACTACGAGCAGTACTTC. The chain has TRBV6-5 and TRBJ2-7; D not resolved. The length of the CDR3 is 13 residues. V lost 0 bases to trimming and J lost 3 bases, with 6 bases between them. The germline gives CDR1 MNHEY, CDR2 SVGAGI.